Following are 14 T cell receptor beta chains from one sample sequenced in a study of pediatric ulcerative colitis. Clones were sequenced by immunoSEQ multiplex PCR, and TCRdb holds only the in-frame ones, with some missing. Among about 12,000 clones, 60% to 80% were seen once, and the ten largest hold roughly 4.7%. The rectum was sampled with one to two pinch biopsies at colonoscopy. The sequencing sample was made of gut tissue. These receptor sequences come from a boy younger than 18 who was a control in a study of pediatric ulcerative colitis.

The table lists this clone with a few counts. The gene calls are TRBV7-6 and TRBJ1-3; D gene ambiguous. The CDR3 totals 15 residues. Germline CDR1 is SGHVS and CDR2 is FNYEAQ. The V end lost 5 bases, the J end lost 0 bases, and 11 bases lay between the germline ends. The chain's CDR3 is CASSLGPSSGNTIYF. As DNA, the CDR3 is TGTGCCAGCAGCCTTGGACCCAGCTCTGGAAACACCATATATTTT.

V usage is TRBV6-5 and J usage is TRBJ2-5; TRBD1 agrees at 7 bases. The CDR3 runs 12 residues. The germline V gene has CDR1 MNHEY and CDR2 SVGAGI. J was trimmed by 7 bases and V by 5 bases; bases with no gene match: 4. The CDR3 protein is CASSKTGATQYF. For the CDR3, the DNA is TGTGCCAGCAGTAAAACAGGGGCGACCCAGTACTTC.

This clone was seen only once. This chain links TRBV5-4 with TRBJ2-7; 7 bases match TRBD2. Germline V lookup: CDR1 SGHNT, CDR2 YYREEE (reference sequence). CDR3 length: 14 amino acids. Trimming at V came to 4 bases and at J to 0 bases, leaving 4 bases not matched to a gene. CDR3 protein: CASSVWTSSYEQYF. As DNA, the CDR3 is TGTGCCAGCAGCGTATGGACTAGCTCCTACGAGCAGTACTTC.

This sequence joins TRBV27 and TRBJ2-1, with TRBD2 identical over 9 bases. The CDR3 is 17 residues long. Trimming removed 5 bases from V and 4 bases from J; junction bases left unmatched: 12. The germline CDR1 and CDR2 sequences are MNHEY and SMNVEV (reference sequence). The DNA of the CDR3 is TGTGCCAGCAGTCTGGTAGCGGGAGTAAGAGGATACAATGAGCAGTTCTTC. Protein product: CASSLVAGVRGYNEQFF.

This chain links TRBV15 with TRBJ2-7; 7 positions match TRBD1. CDR1 LNHNV and CDR2 YYDKDF come from the germline V gene (reference sequence). J gave up 2 bases and V 4 bases, and 5 bases lay outside the gene matches. The CDR3 length is 14 residues. In DNA form, the CDR3 reads TGTGCCACCAGCACAACAGGGGCCACCTACGAGCAGTACTTC. Amino acids: CATSTTGATYEQYF.

This chain uses TRBV11-3 with TRBJ2-1; D unclear. The V and J ends lost 5 bases and 6 bases respectively, with 8 bases between them. CDR1 and CDR2 (germline): SGHNT, YENEEA. There are 12 residues in the CDR3. CDR3 residues: CASSPPRNEQFF. The DNA for the CDR3 is TGTGCCAGCAGCCCGCCCCGCAATGAGCAGTTCTTC.

The chain carries TRBV13 and TRBJ2-3; 10 bases match TRBD1. V was clipped by 0 bases and J by 6 bases; unmatched bases: 6. The CDR3 extends over 16 amino acids. Germline V gives CDR1 PRHDT, CDR2 FYEKMQ (reference sequence). The CDR3: CASSLGGTGAGDTQYF. DNA of the CDR3: TGTGCCAGCAGCTTAGGTGGGACAGGGGCCGGGGATACGCAGTATTTT.

The rearrangement uses TRBV5-4 and TRBJ2-4, with D possibly being TRBD2 (5 bases). V was shortened by 0 bases and J by 3 bases, with 7 bases between the two germline ends. Germline CDR1 SGHNT, CDR2 YYREEE (reference sequence). There are 14 residues in the CDR3. The CDR3 here is CASSLGGLKNIQYF. The CDR3 DNA is TGTGCCAGCAGCTTGGGCGGGCTCAAAAACATTCAGTACTTC.

This clone was found once. The chain carries TRBV10-2 and TRBJ2-3, with 10 positions matching TRBD2. Germline CDR1 reads WSHSY; CDR2 reads SAAADI. There are 17 residues in the CDR3. The junction had 10 bases not matched to a gene; V was cut back by 5 bases and J by 2 bases. CDR3 region: CASSQLTSGVLTDTQYF. The CDR3 nucleotides read TGCGCCAGCAGTCAACTTACTAGCGGGGTCCTCACAGATACGCAGTATTTT.

The DNA of the CDR3 is TGCGCCAGCAGCAAAGGCGGGAGCAGCTCCTACGAGCAGTACTTC. Its translation: CASSKGGSSSYEQYF. The chain recombines TRBV5-1 with TRBJ2-7; 7 positions agree with TRBD2. The trim removed 4 bases at V and 0 bases at J, leaving 7 bases unmatched. CDR1 SGHRS and CDR2 YFSETQ come from the germline V gene. The CDR3 is made up of 15 amino acids.

This sequence joins TRBV27 and TRBJ2-5; tentatively, D is TRBD2 (6 bases). Germline CDR1 MNHEY, CDR2 SMNVEV (reference sequence). V was trimmed by 6 bases and J by 4 bases, leaving 18 bases between them. CDR3 length: 15 amino acids. Written as DNA, the CDR3 is TGTGCCAGCAGATTAGGAGGGTTTCTGCCAGAGACCCAGTACTTC. This encodes CASRLGGFLPETQYF.

The chain couples TRBV2 to TRBJ2-7; the match to TRBD2 covers 10 bases. V was pared by 4 bases and J by 3 bases, with 0 bases of the junction left unmatched. Germline V gene sequence: CDR1 SNHLY, CDR2 FYNNEI. The CDR3 totals 13 residues. The CDR3 DNA sequence: TGTGCCAGCAGTGGGACTAGCGGCTACGAGCAGTACTTC. As protein: CASSGTSGYEQYF.

V and J are TRBV6-4 and TRBJ2-1, with 8 bases lining up with TRBD2. After removal of 4 bases from V and 0 bases from J, the junction contained 2 bases not matched to a gene. Per the germline V gene, CDR1 is MRHNA and CDR2 is SNTAGT. CDR3 size: 15 residues. The CDR3 reads CASSVLAGSYNEQFF. In DNA, the CDR3 is TGTGCCAGCAGTGTTCTAGCGGGCTCCTACAATGAGCAGTTCTTC.

The chain recombines TRBV10-3 with TRBJ2-2; D may be TRBD1 (5 bases). Germline CDR1 is ENHRY and CDR2 is SYGVKD. Deletions cut 3 bases from V and 7 bases from J, with 12 bases between. This CDR3 comprises 14 residues. The CDR3 region is CAISDRVIGGELFF. The CDR3 bases are TGTGCCATCAGTGACAGGGTTATCGGCGGGGAGCTGTTTTTT.